Described below is a single T cell receptor beta chain sequence and its context. Its target is not known. The record originates from a study of OX40 agonist ivuxolimab in advanced cancers. Whole-study findings and limits: In general, CD8+ T cells held more expanded clones than CD4+ did, on average.

The ends were cut back, 6 bases at V and 5 bases at J, with 11 bases in the middle. Per germline, CDR1 MDHEN and CDR2 SYDVKM. The CDR3 has 13 residues. The protocol was immunoSEQ multiplex PCR, while the TCRdb copy is restricted to in-frame clones and leaves out a portion. The sample shows more than 65,000 clones, about 80% of them seen only once. The V gene is TRBV28, the J gene TRBJ1-5; possibly TRBD1 for D (6 bases). The receptor was derived from an adult with an advanced solid tumor such as melanoma, head and neck, liver or kidney cancer. The input for sequencing was CD4+ or CD8+ T cells sorted from blood, taken in a trial of the OX40 agonist ivuxolimab. Here the CDR3 DNA reads TGTGCCAGCAGAAGGGGGGCCCATCAGCCCCAGCATTTT. Protein: CASRRGAHQPQHF.